This T cell receptor (beta chain) was recovered during a study of T cell clones after liver transplantation. Whole-study context: Graft-donor-reactive sequences were compared with third-party-reactive TCRbeta sequences from pre-transplant mixed lymphocyte reactions.

General study findings and limits: Low donor cell numbers restricted donor-reactive repertoire measurement in a couple of subjects. Conclusions were preliminary, with small, heterogeneous patient groups. A larger donor-reactive than third-party decline suggested partial antigen-specific deletion.

The data were produced by immunoSEQ multiplex PCR, yet TCRdb's version contains in-frame clones alone and is incomplete. This sample has 51,000 or so clones, with about nine tenths found just once. Trimming removed 10 bases at V and 2 bases at J, with 10 bases between. This CDR3 is built from 12 residues. The germline V gene encodes CDR1 MDHEN and CDR2 SYDVKM. As for this clone: Its antigen is unidentified.

The specimen was CD8+ T cells from blood, collected 12 months after liver transplant. The genes are TRBV28 and TRBJ2-3; D gene unclear. The sequence derives from a human patient who received a liver transplant. Some T cells could come from the graft donor. DNA for the CDR3: TGTGCCACGTCGTGGGACACAGATACGCAGTATTTT. Residues: CATSWDTDTQYF.